The 9 T cell receptor beta chains below come from one sample, sequenced in a study of T cell responses to AZD1222 COVID-19 vaccine. The table came from immunoSEQ multiplex PCR; TCRdb's copy has only in-frame clones and leaves some out. The table lists tens of thousands of clones, around nine tenths of them singletons. The source material was peripheral blood, sampled on day 0 of MenACWY control vaccination. These receptors all come from an adult in good health.

The V call is TRBV9, the J call TRBJ2-1, with unresolved D. This CDR3 region has 16 residues. V was trimmed by 2 bases and J by 1 base, leaving 13 bases between them. Germline CDR1 SGDLS, CDR2 YYNGEE. In DNA form, the CDR3 reads TGTGCCAGCAGCGTCGGCGGTGCCCTTTCCTACAATGAGCAGTTCTTC. This encodes CASSVGGALSYNEQFF. Full variable domain (rest looked up from reference TRBV9 and TRBJ2-1): DSGVTQTPKHLITATGQRVTLRCSPRSGDLSVYWYQQSLDQGLQFLIQYYNGEERAKGNILERFSAQQFPDLHSELNLSSLELGDSALYFCASSVGGALSYNEQFFGPGTRLTVL.

The V gene is TRBV5-6, the J gene TRBJ2-5, with no clear D. Germline CDR1 is SGHDT and CDR2 is YYEEEE. Trimming pared 1 base from V and 2 bases from J, leaving 3 bases between. This CDR3 region has 12 residues. The CDR3 spells CASSLQQETQYF. The CDR3 region has the DNA TGTGCCAGCAGCTTGCAGCAAGAGACCCAGTACTTC.

The gene calls are TRBV27 and TRBJ2-5; D might be TRBD1 or TRBD2, each matching 5 bases. V was clipped by 7 bases and J by 5 bases, with 17 bases between them. The CDR3 extends over 14 amino acids. The V gene's germline CDR1 is MNHEY and CDR2 SMNVEV (reference sequence). CDR3 residues: CASKGARDGETQYF. In nucleotides, the CDR3 is TGTGCCAGCAAAGGGGCTCGGGATGGTGAGACCCAGTACTTC.

The rearrangement links TRBV9 to TRBJ2-6; D remains ambiguous. The CDR3 runs 14 residues. Trimming took off 0 bases at V and 2 bases at J, with 3 bases between the two ends. In germline, CDR1 is SGDLS, CDR2 YYNGEE. The CDR3 DNA reads as TGTGCCAGCAGCGTAGGTACTGGGGCCAACGTCCTGACTTTC. This sequence encodes CASSVGTGANVLTF.

The chain has TRBV2 and TRBJ2-3; weak D call: TRBD2 (6 bases). The CDR3 is made up of 16 amino acids. Trimming took off 6 bases at V and 2 bases at J, with 18 bases between the two ends. Germline CDR1 SNHLY, CDR2 FYNNEI. Here the CDR3 reads CASRDPTSQHTDTQYF. CDR3 DNA sequence: TGTGCCAGCAGGGACCCCACTAGCCAACACACAGATACGCAGTATTTT.

The chain joins TRBV19 to TRBJ2-7; D may be TRBD2 (6 bases). V gave up 5 bases and J gave up 6 bases, with 14 bases separating them. Germline assignment: CDR1 LNHDA and CDR2 SQIVND (reference sequence). This CDR3 spans 13 amino acids. The CDR3 sequence: CASSPGLPTEQYF. In DNA form, the CDR3 reads TGTGCCAGTAGTCCGGGACTTCCCACCGAGCAGTACTTC.

There are a few counts of this clone. The CDR3 DNA reads TGTGCCAGCAGTTTAGACCGGGAGGGCCTAGGGGACGAGCAGTACTTC. It codes for CASSLDREGLGDEQYF. The chain has TRBV27 and TRBJ2-7, with 8 positions matching TRBD2. Germline CDR1 is MNHEY and CDR2 is SMNVEV (reference sequence). V lost 2 bases, J lost 5 bases, and 11 bases stayed unmatched. The CDR3 length is 16 residues.

This rearrangement joins TRBV2 to TRBJ2-7; weak D call: TRBD1 (5 bases). CDR3 length equals 12 residues. V lost 8 bases and J 6 bases, leaving 14 bases between the germline ends. Germline loops: CDR1 SNHLY, CDR2 FYNNEI. This CDR3 is CASAGQDSEQYF. The CDR3 DNA reads TGTGCCAGCGCAGGGCAAGACTCCGAGCAGTACTTC.

This rearrangement joins TRBV12-3 or TRBV12-4 to TRBJ1-5; D not resolved. The CDR3 consists of 13 residues. Trimming removed 5 bases from V and 2 bases from J, with 7 bases in between. Here the CDR3 DNA reads TGTGCCAGCAGTACGTCAGGCAATCAGCCCCAGCATTTT. It specifies CASSTSGNQPQHF.